This is a list of T cell receptor beta chains from one sample in a study of shared clonotypes between healthy human individuals. Libraries were prepared by immunoSEQ multiplex PCR; TCRdb keeps only in-frame clonotypes and omits some of them. Here the sample spans a few million clones, 85% to 95% being singletons. The specimen was naive CD4+ T cells from PBMCs. These receptors originate from a man aged 18 to 35 in good health. Some clones in this sample may be carry-over from other donors' samples. Both conserved end residues are part of each CDR3. D genes are given only for firm matches. For some rows the clone size is stated as once, few or many, or as a class when expanded; others skip it.

D: TRBD2; J: TRBJ2-1; V: TRBV18; size: -; CDR3: CASSPWEGLSNEQFF; DNA: TGTGCCAGCTCACCCTGGGAGGGCCTCTCCAATGAGCAGTTCTTC
D: -; J: TRBJ1-5; V: TRBV7-2; size: -; CDR3: CASSLATSGNQPQHF; DNA: TGTGCCAGCAGCTTAGCGACGTCGGGGAATCAGCCCCAGCATTTT
D: -; J: TRBJ2-7; V: TRBV6-5; size: once; CDR3: CASSYPGTYEQYF; DNA: TGTGCCAGCAGTTACCCCGGGACCTACGAGCAGTACTTC
D: -; J: TRBJ2-7; V: TRBV19; size: -; CDR3: CASSWEYEQYF; DNA: TGTGCCAGTTCTTGGGAATACGAGCAGTACTTC
D: TRBD2; J: TRBJ2-2; V: TRBV30; size: -; CDR3: CAWREGLTGGTGELFF; DNA: TGTGCCTGGAGGGAGGGTCTAACGGGAGGCACCGGGGAGCTGTTTTTT
D: -; J: TRBJ1-1; V: TRBV4-3; size: -; CDR3: CASSQVGTVDTEAFF; DNA: TGCGCCAGCAGCCAAGTTGGTACGGTGGACACTGAAGCTTTCTTT
D: -; J: TRBJ1-2; V: TRBV28; size: -; CDR3: CASSLQGNYGYTF; DNA: TGTGCCAGCAGCCTGCAGGGTAACTATGGCTACACCTTC
D: TRBD2; J: TRBJ2-3; V: TRBV2; size: -; CDR3: CATAPLAGRGDTQYF; DNA: TGTGCCACCGCCCCACTAGCGGGCCGAGGAGATACGCAGTATTTT
D: -; J: TRBJ1-1; V: TRBV29-1; size: -; CDR3: CSVHGFSTEAFF; DNA: TGCAGCGTCCACGGTTTCAGCACTGAAGCTTTCTTT
D: TRBD1; J: TRBJ1-5; V: TRBV2; size: -; CDR3: CASTGQGNSNQPQHF; DNA: TGTGCCAGCACCGGACAGGGTAATAGCAATCAGCCCCAGCATTTT
D: -; J: TRBJ2-3; V: TRBV1; size: -; CDR3: CTSSQGGTSTDTQYF; DNA: TGCACCAGCAGCCAAGGGGGAACTAGCACAGATACGCAGTATTTT
D: -; J: TRBJ2-7; V: TRBV7-2; size: -; CDR3: CASSLRPLAEQYF; DNA: TGTGCCAGCAGCTTGCGACCGCTAGCCGAGCAGTACTTC
D: -; J: TRBJ1-1; V: TRBV10-2; size: -; CDR3: CASPPTQAELRTLNTEAFF; DNA: TGCGCCAGCCCCCCCACCCAAGCCGAGCTGCGCACCTTGAACACTGAAGCTTTCTTT
D: TRBD1; J: TRBJ1-2; V: TRBV6-5; size: -; CDR3: CASSRQGPSGYTF; DNA: TGTGCCAGCAGCCGACAGGGGCCCAGCGGCTACACCTTC
D: TRBD2; J: TRBJ2-1; V: TRBV5-1; size: -; CDR3: CASSLSSGTYNEQFF; DNA: TGCGCCAGCAGCTTAAGTAGCGGGACCTACAATGAGCAGTTCTTC
D: TRBD2; J: TRBJ2-7; V: TRBV6-6; size: -; CDR3: CASTSGTSGFKQYF; DNA: TGTGCCAGCACCTCAGGGACTAGCGGGTTTAAGCAGTACTTC
D: -; J: TRBJ1-1; V: TRBV7-3; size: -; CDR3: CASSLGHNTEAFF; DNA: TGTGCCAGCAGCTTGGGACACAACACTGAAGCTTTCTTT
D: -; J: TRBJ2-5; V: TRBV29-1; size: -; CDR3: CSVGALLQETQYF; DNA: TGCAGCGTTGGGGCCCTCCTCCAAGAGACTCAGTACTTC
D: -; J: TRBJ1-1; V: TRBV2; size: -; CDR3: CAIREGPSSNTEAFF; DNA: TGTGCCATAAGGGAGGGGCCGAGTTCGAACACTGAAGCTTTCTTT
D: -; J: TRBJ2-1; V: TRBV6-4; size: once; CDR3: CASSTQAGNFGNEQFF; DNA: TGTGCCAGCAGTACCCAAGCGGGTAATTTTGGCAATGAGCAGTTCTTC
D: TRBD2; J: TRBJ2-3; V: TRBV4-1; size: once; CDR3: CASSQRASGSVDTQYF; DNA: TGCGCCAGCAGCCAAAGGGCTAGCGGGAGCGTGGATACGCAGTATTTT
D: TRBD2; J: TRBJ2-1; V: TRBV4-2; size: -; CDR3: CASSQLAGGSYNEQFF; DNA: TGTGCCAGCAGCCAACTAGCGGGAGGCTCCTACAATGAGCAGTTCTTC
D: -; J: TRBJ2-4; V: TRBV6-5; size: -; CDR3: CASSRAGTASSQYF; DNA: TGTGCCAGCAGCCGCGCCGGGACGGCATCATCTCAGTACTTC
D: -; J: TRBJ2-7; V: TRBV6-5; size: once; CDR3: CASSYSSRSYEQYF; DNA: TGTGCCAGCAGTTACTCTTCCAGGTCCTACGAGCAGTACTTC
D: TRBD2; J: TRBJ2-3; V: TRBV7-8; size: once; CDR3: CASSLGRELRDTQYF; DNA: TGTGCCAGCAGCTTGGGGCGGGAGCTGCGAGATACGCAGTATTTT
D: -; J: TRBJ1-2; V: TRBV5-1; size: -; CDR3: CATRPADSVYGYTF; DNA: TGCGCAACCAGGCCGGCGGACAGCGTCTATGGCTACACCTTC
D: -; J: TRBJ2-7; V: TRBV28; size: -; CDR3: CASSPWTGTTSEQYF; DNA: TGTGCCAGCAGTCCCTGGACAGGGACTACTAGCGAGCAGTACTTC
D: TRBD1; J: TRBJ2-1; V: TRBV29-1; size: -; CDR3: CSVVLHKTGTGGNEQFF; DNA: TGCAGCGTTGTCTTGCATAAAACCGGGACAGGGGGCAATGAGCAGTTCTTC
D: TRBD1; J: TRBJ1-1; V: TRBV13; size: -; CDR3: CASSLGDRGLATEAFF; DNA: TGTGCCAGCAGCTTAGGGGACAGGGGGCTTGCTACTGAAGCTTTCTTT
D: -; J: TRBJ2-7; V: TRBV28; size: -; CDR3: CASSFSLSAAEVYEQYF; DNA: TGTGCCAGCAGTTTTAGTCTATCGGCAGCTGAAGTTTACGAGCAGTACTTC
D: -; J: TRBJ2-2; V: TRBV21-1; size: once; CDR3: CASSKVGVNTGELFF; DNA: TGTGCCAGCAGCAAGGTGGGAGTGAACACCGGGGAGCTGTTTTTT
D: -; J: TRBJ1-2; V: TRBV19; size: -; CDR3: CASSSRDIGGYTF; DNA: TGTGCCAGTAGTTCGCGGGACATCGGTGGCTACACCTTC
D: -; J: TRBJ2-5; V: TRBV7-6; size: -; CDR3: CASSLQGLGETQYF; DNA: TGTGCCAGCAGCTTACAGGGGCTTGGAGAGACCCAGTACTTC
D: -; J: TRBJ2-6; V: TRBV28; size: -; CDR3: CASSWGGHGANVLTF; DNA: TGTGCCAGCAGCTGGGGGGGGCACGGGGCCAACGTCCTGACTTTC
D: TRBD1; J: TRBJ2-7; V: TRBV10-3; size: -; CDR3: CAISVPKGQRYEQYF; DNA: TGTGCCATCAGCGTACCTAAGGGACAGCGTTACGAGCAGTACTTC
D: -; J: TRBJ1-4; V: TRBV4-3; size: -; CDR3: CASSQERQEKEKLFF; DNA: TGCGCCAGCAGCCAAGAAAGGCAGGAGAAGGAAAAACTGTTTTTT
D: -; J: TRBJ1-1; V: TRBV6-1; size: -; CDR3: CASSGGIRGTEAFF; DNA: TGTGCCAGCAGCGGGGGGATTAGGGGCACTGAAGCTTTCTTT
D: -; J: TRBJ1-5; V: TRBV2; size: few; CDR3: CAAGGQLSNQPQHF; DNA: TGTGCCGCTGGGGGGCAGCTTAGCAATCAGCCCCAGCATTTT
D: -; J: TRBJ1-3; V: TRBV5-4; size: -; CDR3: CASSSGTSSGNTIYF; DNA: TGTGCCAGCAGCTCCGGGACAAGCTCTGGAAACACCATATATTTT
D: -; J: TRBJ2-2; V: TRBV5-1; size: -; CDR3: CASSLRGTNTGELFF; DNA: TGCGCCAGCAGCCTTCGGGGGACGAACACCGGGGAGCTGTTTTTT
D: TRBD1; J: TRBJ1-1; V: TRBV9; size: -; CDR3: CASSVAGSPGQGPANTEAFF; DNA: TGTGCCAGCAGCGTAGCAGGATCCCCGGGACAGGGCCCCGCGAACACTGAAGCTTTCTTT
D: TRBD1; J: TRBJ1-1; V: TRBV27; size: -; CDR3: CASSLIGTGEAFF; DNA: TGTGCCAGCAGTTTAATAGGGACAGGGGAAGCTTTCTTT
D: -; J: TRBJ1-6; V: TRBV5-4; size: -; CDR3: CASSLVRDSPLHF; DNA: TGTGCCAGCAGCTTGGTCAGGGATTCACCCCTCCACTTT
D: -; J: TRBJ2-2; V: TRBV2; size: -; CDR3: CAGASLSTGELFF; DNA: TGTGCCGGGGCGAGCCTCAGCACCGGGGAGCTGTTTTTT
D: TRBD2; J: TRBJ2-1; V: TRBV19; size: once; CDR3: CARMKREGVNEQFF; DNA: TGTGCCAGGATGAAGCGGGAGGGGGTCAATGAGCAGTTCTTC